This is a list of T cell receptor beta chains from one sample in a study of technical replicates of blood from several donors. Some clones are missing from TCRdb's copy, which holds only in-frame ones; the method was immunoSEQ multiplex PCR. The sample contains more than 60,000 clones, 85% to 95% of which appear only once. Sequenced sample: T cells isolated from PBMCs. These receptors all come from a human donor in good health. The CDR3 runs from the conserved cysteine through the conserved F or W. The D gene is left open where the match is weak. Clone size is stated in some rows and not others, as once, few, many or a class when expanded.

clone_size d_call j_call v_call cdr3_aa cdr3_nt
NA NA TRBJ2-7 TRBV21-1 CASIPTSGRVYEQYF TGTGCCAGCATTCCCACTAGCGGGAGAGTCTACGAGCAGTACTTC
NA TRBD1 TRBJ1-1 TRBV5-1 CASSFSQGLTEAFF TGCGCCAGCAGCTTCTCACAGGGGTTGACTGAAGCTTTCTTT
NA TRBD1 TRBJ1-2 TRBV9 CASSQQGAGGYTF TGTGCCAGCAGCCAACAGGGGGCGGGAGGCTACACCTTC
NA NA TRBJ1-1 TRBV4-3 CASSPVRELNTEAFF TGCGCCAGCAGCCCGGTTAGGGAGCTGAACACTGAAGCTTTCTTT
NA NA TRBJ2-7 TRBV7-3 CASSLTDSYEQYF TGTGCCAGCAGCTTAACGGACAGCTACGAGCAGTACTTC
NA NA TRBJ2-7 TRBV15 CATSRDQSPETPFEQYF TGTGCCACCAGCAGAGATCAATCTCCCGAGACACCCTTCGAGCAGTACTTC
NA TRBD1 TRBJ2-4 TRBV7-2 CASSLSGTGTSAKNIQYF TGTGCCAGCAGCTTATCAGGGACAGGGACCTCAGCCAAAAACATTCAGTACTTC
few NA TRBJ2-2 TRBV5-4 CASSFTGIYTGELFF TGTGCCAGCAGCTTTACAGGGATTTACACCGGGGAGCTGTTTTTT
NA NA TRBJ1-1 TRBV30 CAWARGTEAFF TGTGCCTGGGCCCGGGGCACTGAAGCTTTCTTT
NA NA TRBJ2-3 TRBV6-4 CASSDSVTDTQYF TGTGCCAGCAGTGACAGCGTCACAGATACGCAGTATTTT
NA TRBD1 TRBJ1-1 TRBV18 CASSQGGGAGAFF TGTGCCAGCTCACAAGGAGGGGGCGCGGGAGCTTTCTTT
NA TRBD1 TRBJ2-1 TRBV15 CATSRDRGTYNEQFF TGTGCCACCAGCAGAGACAGGGGGACCTACAATGAGCAGTTCTTC
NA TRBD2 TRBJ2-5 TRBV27 CASSFKREGITGSLETQYF TGTGCCAGCAGTTTTAAGCGGGAGGGAATTACCGGGTCTTTAGAGACCCAGTACTTC
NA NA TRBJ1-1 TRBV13 CASSLGGGRTPEAFF TGTGCCAGCAGCTTAGGTGGAGGGAGGACCCCTGAAGCTTTCTTT
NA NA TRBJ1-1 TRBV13 CASRKWGGRSEAFF TGTGCCAGCAGGAAGTGGGGGGGCCGGTCTGAAGCTTTCTTT
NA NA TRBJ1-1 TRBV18 CASSPPTVRFGRTEAFF TGTGCCAGCTCACCACCTACGGTCCGGTTCGGGAGGACTGAAGCTTTCTTT
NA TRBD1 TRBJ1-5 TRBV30 CAWSEDRVKGAQHF TGTGCCTGGAGTGAAGACAGGGTTAAAGGGGCCCAGCATTTT
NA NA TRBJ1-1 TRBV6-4 CASRTTGPNTEAFF TGTGCCAGCAGAACTACAGGGCCAAACACTGAAGCTTTCTTT
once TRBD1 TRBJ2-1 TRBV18 CASSPPTGTVTYNEQFF TGTGCCAGCTCACCACCTACGGGGACAGTTACCTACAATGAGCAGTTCTTC
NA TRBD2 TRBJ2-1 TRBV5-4 CASNNRDYYNEQFF TGTGCCAGCAACAACCGGGACTACTACAATGAGCAGTTCTTC
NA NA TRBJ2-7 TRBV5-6 CASSFLWLDDYEQYF TGTGCCAGCAGCTTCCTTTGGCTAGACGACTACGAGCAGTACTTC
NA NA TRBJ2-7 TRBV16 CASSQGGVEQYF TGTGCCAGCAGCCAGGGGGGAGTGGAGCAGTACTTC
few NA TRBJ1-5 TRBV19 CASSASAGGRQPQHF TGTGCCAGTAGTGCCTCGGCCGGGGGGCGGCAGCCCCAGCATTTT
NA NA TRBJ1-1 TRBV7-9 CASSSRGNTEAFF TGTGCCAGCAGCTCCCGGGGGAACACTGAAGCTTTCTTT
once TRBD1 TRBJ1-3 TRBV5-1 CASSLEGGANTIYF TGCGCCAGCAGCTTGGAAGGGGGCGCAAACACCATATATTTT
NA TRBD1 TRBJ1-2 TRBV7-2 CASSHSTGDYGYTF TGTGCCAGCAGCCATTCGACAGGGGACTATGGCTACACCTTC
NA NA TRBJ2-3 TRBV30 CAYSRRIGTDTQYF TGTGCCTACTCGCGGAGGATCGGCACAGATACGCAGTATTTT
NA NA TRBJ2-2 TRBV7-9 CASSDNSLNTGELFF TGTGCCAGCAGCGATAACTCGTTGAACACCGGGGAGCTGTTTTTT
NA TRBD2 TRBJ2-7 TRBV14 CASTSSGSSYEQYF TGTGCCAGCACCTCTAGCGGGAGTTCCTACGAGCAGTACTTC
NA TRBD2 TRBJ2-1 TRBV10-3 CAISESERSGSRNEQFF TGTGCCATCAGTGAGTCGGAACGTAGCGGGAGTAGGAATGAGCAGTTCTTC
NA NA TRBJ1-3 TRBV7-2 CASRRTQGYGNTIYF TGTGCCAGCAGACGAACACAGGGCTATGGAAACACCATATATTTT